Listed below are T cell receptor beta chains from one sample, sequenced in a study of blood T cell repertoires in COVID-19. The table came from immunoSEQ multiplex PCR; TCRdb's copy has only in-frame clones and leaves some out. The data contain roughly 180,000 clones, approximately 80% of them singletons. Sequencing input: PBMCs or T cells enriched from blood (not recorded which). These receptors came from a man aged 55 to 70 who had been exposed to COVID-19. Each CDR3 is given with its conserved first and last residue. Each record gives: CDR3 protein, CDR3 DNA, clone size, CDR3 length, J gene, V gene, D gene. A D gene is named only where the DNA matches it firmly. Clone size is shown for a subset of rows, as once, few, many or a class of expanded clone.

CDR3 protein: CASSEGVAGASYEQYF
CDR3 DNA: TGTGCCAGCAGTGAAGGGGTAGCGGGGGCCTCCTACGAGCAGTACTTC
clone size: .
CDR3 length: 16
J gene: TRBJ2-7
V gene: TRBV6-1
D gene: TRBD2

CDR3 protein: CASSLQSGIYEQYF
CDR3 DNA: TGTGCCAGCAGCCTACAATCAGGGATTTACGAGCAGTACTTC
clone size: .
CDR3 length: 14
J gene: TRBJ2-7
V gene: TRBV7-2
D gene: .

CDR3 protein: CASSLVGWGAEAFF
CDR3 DNA: TGTGCCAGCAGCTTAGTCGGGTGGGGGGCTGAAGCTTTCTTT
clone size: .
CDR3 length: 14
J gene: TRBJ1-1
V gene: TRBV7-2
D gene: .

CDR3 protein: CAREDTRADTQYF
CDR3 DNA: TGTGCCAGAGAAGACACGAGGGCAGATACGCAGTATTTT
clone size: .
CDR3 length: 13
J gene: TRBJ2-3
V gene: TRBV2
D gene: .

CDR3 protein: CASSLVTSGPNTGELFF
CDR3 DNA: TGTGCCAGCAGCTTAGTGACTAGCGGTCCGAACACCGGGGAGCTGTTTTTT
clone size: once
CDR3 length: 17
J gene: TRBJ2-2
V gene: TRBV7-2
D gene: TRBD2

CDR3 protein: CASSQRGSEAFF
CDR3 DNA: TGTGCCAGCAGCCAAAGGGGTAGCGAAGCTTTCTTT
clone size: .
CDR3 length: 12
J gene: TRBJ1-1
V gene: TRBV3-1/TRBV3-2
D gene: .

CDR3 protein: CASSRRDRGRGNQPQHF
CDR3 DNA: TGTGCCAGCAGTCGCCGCGACAGGGGGCGCGGTAATCAGCCCCAGCATTTT
clone size: .
CDR3 length: 17
J gene: TRBJ1-5
V gene: TRBV27
D gene: TRBD1

CDR3 protein: CASSLGGQRDQETQYF
CDR3 DNA: TGTGCCAGCAGTTTAGGAGGACAGAGGGACCAAGAGACCCAGTACTTC
clone size: .
CDR3 length: 16
J gene: TRBJ2-5
V gene: TRBV27
D gene: .

CDR3 protein: CASSKAQKAAGGDEQYF
CDR3 DNA: TGTGCCAGCAGCAAAGCGCAGAAGGCCGCGGGAGGCGACGAGCAGTACTTC
clone size: few
CDR3 length: 17
J gene: TRBJ2-7
V gene: TRBV21-1
D gene: .

CDR3 protein: CASRRLAGINEQFF
CDR3 DNA: TGTGCCAGTAGAAGACTAGCGGGAATAAATGAGCAGTTCTTC
clone size: .
CDR3 length: 14
J gene: TRBJ2-1
V gene: TRBV19
D gene: TRBD2

CDR3 protein: CASSQSLSSTDTQYF
CDR3 DNA: TGTGCCAGCAGCCAAAGCCTCTCTAGCACAGATACGCAGTATTTT
clone size: few
CDR3 length: 15
J gene: TRBJ2-3
V gene: TRBV3-1/TRBV3-2
D gene: .

CDR3 protein: CASSVGAANTGELFF
CDR3 DNA: TGTGCCAGCAGCGTGGGGGCGGCGAACACCGGGGAGCTGTTTTTT
clone size: .
CDR3 length: 15
J gene: TRBJ2-2
V gene: TRBV9
D gene: .

CDR3 protein: CSVAGALETQYF
CDR3 DNA: TGCAGCGTTGCCGGAGCCCTAGAGACCCAGTACTTC
clone size: .
CDR3 length: 12
J gene: TRBJ2-5
V gene: TRBV29-1
D gene: .

CDR3 protein: CASSFWALPFPSPLHF
CDR3 DNA: TGTGCCAGCAGCTTCTGGGCCCTTCCCTTTCCTTCACCCCTCCACTTT
clone size: .
CDR3 length: 16
J gene: TRBJ1-6
V gene: TRBV5-4
D gene: .

CDR3 protein: CASSQGAYEQYF
CDR3 DNA: TGTGCCAGCTCCCAGGGGGCCTACGAGCAGTACTTC
clone size: .
CDR3 length: 12
J gene: TRBJ2-7
V gene: TRBV18
D gene: TRBD1

CDR3 protein: CASSIDSGSSYNEQFF
CDR3 DNA: TGTGCCAGTAGTATAGATAGCGGCAGCTCCTACAATGAGCAGTTCTTC
clone size: few
CDR3 length: 16
J gene: TRBJ2-1
V gene: TRBV19
D gene: .

CDR3 protein: CASSEDHLEFF
CDR3 DNA: TGTGCCAGCAGTGAAGACCACTTGGAGTTCTTC
clone size: few
CDR3 length: 11
J gene: TRBJ2-1
V gene: TRBV2
D gene: .

CDR3 protein: CASTQLNEKLFF
CDR3 DNA: TGTGCCAGCACCCAACTTAATGAAAAACTGTTTTTT
clone size: .
CDR3 length: 12
J gene: TRBJ1-4
V gene: TRBV28
D gene: .

CDR3 protein: CASSSAGTLSYNEQFF
CDR3 DNA: TGTGCCAGCAGCTCCGCCGGGACTCTCTCCTACAATGAGCAGTTCTTC
clone size: .
CDR3 length: 16
J gene: TRBJ2-1
V gene: TRBV5-4
D gene: .

CDR3 protein: CASSFLGPGELFF
CDR3 DNA: TGTGCCAGCAGTTTTCTGGGGCCCGGGGAGCTGTTTTTT
clone size: .
CDR3 length: 13
J gene: TRBJ2-2
V gene: TRBV12-3/TRBV12-4
D gene: .

CDR3 protein: CASSPGQAVEKLFF
CDR3 DNA: TGTGCCAGCAGCCCGGGACAGGCGGTTGAAAAACTGTTTTTT
clone size: .
CDR3 length: 14
J gene: TRBJ1-4
V gene: TRBV3-1/TRBV3-2
D gene: TRBD1

CDR3 protein: CANGQGATGELFF
CDR3 DNA: TGTGCCAACGGACAGGGGGCCACCGGGGAGCTGTTTTTT
clone size: .
CDR3 length: 13
J gene: TRBJ2-2
V gene: TRBV5-4
D gene: TRBD1

CDR3 protein: CASSRGAGRTGNEQFF
CDR3 DNA: TGTGCCAGCAGCCGAGGAGCGGGACGGACGGGGAATGAGCAGTTCTTC
clone size: .
CDR3 length: 16
J gene: TRBJ2-1
V gene: TRBV3-1/TRBV3-2
D gene: TRBD2

CDR3 protein: CASSLLSGDETQYF
CDR3 DNA: TGTGCCAGCAGCTTACTTTCAGGGGACGAGACCCAGTACTTC
clone size: .
CDR3 length: 14
J gene: TRBJ2-5
V gene: TRBV7-9
D gene: .

CDR3 protein: CASSVDPLGASGTSTDTQYF
CDR3 DNA: TGTGCCAGCAGCGTAGATCCCCTGGGCGCTAGCGGGACTTCCACAGATACGCAGTATTTT
clone size: .
CDR3 length: 20
J gene: TRBJ2-3
V gene: TRBV9
D gene: TRBD2

CDR3 protein: CASINFLTVTDTQYF
CDR3 DNA: TGTGCCAGCATCAACTTTCTGACAGTCACAGATACGCAGTATTTT
clone size: .
CDR3 length: 15
J gene: TRBJ2-3
V gene: TRBV5-6
D gene: .

CDR3 protein: CAIRPPGQENTEAFF
CDR3 DNA: TGTGCCATCAGGCCACCGGGACAGGAGAACACTGAAGCTTTCTTT
clone size: .
CDR3 length: 15
J gene: TRBJ1-1
V gene: TRBV10-3
D gene: TRBD1

CDR3 protein: CASSHRQGVSIEAFF
CDR3 DNA: TGCGCCAGCAGCCATAGACAGGGGGTTTCTATTGAAGCTTTCTTT
clone size: .
CDR3 length: 15
J gene: TRBJ1-1
V gene: TRBV4-3
D gene: TRBD1

CDR3 protein: CASSLGGQGASGELFF
CDR3 DNA: TGTGCCAGCAGTCTCGGCGGACAGGGGGCGTCCGGGGAGCTGTTTTTT
clone size: .
CDR3 length: 16
J gene: TRBJ2-2
V gene: TRBV2
D gene: TRBD1

CDR3 protein: CASRDTTDTQYF
CDR3 DNA: TGTGCCAGCAGGGACACCACAGATACGCAGTATTTT
clone size: .
CDR3 length: 12
J gene: TRBJ2-3
V gene: TRBV6-5
D gene: .

CDR3 protein: CATSSGFGTGELFF
CDR3 DNA: TGTGCCACGTCATCGGGTTTCGGAACCGGGGAGCTGTTTTTT
clone size: .
CDR3 length: 14
J gene: TRBJ2-2
V gene: TRBV10-3
D gene: .

CDR3 protein: CASSVDGADTQYF
CDR3 DNA: TGTGCCAGCAGCGTAGATGGAGCAGATACGCAGTATTTT
clone size: .
CDR3 length: 13
J gene: TRBJ2-3
V gene: TRBV9
D gene: .

CDR3 protein: CASSLAGHLSEQYF
CDR3 DNA: TGCGCCAGCAGCTTAGCGGGACACCTCTCCGAGCAGTACTTC
clone size: .
CDR3 length: 14
J gene: TRBJ2-7
V gene: TRBV5-1
D gene: .

CDR3 protein: CASSFPGQGLSEAFF
CDR3 DNA: TGTGCCAGCAGTTTCCCGGGACAGGGGCTCTCTGAAGCTTTCTTT
clone size: .
CDR3 length: 15
J gene: TRBJ1-1
V gene: TRBV6-5
D gene: TRBD1

CDR3 protein: CASITGTGEQPQHF
CDR3 DNA: TGTGCCAGTATAACCGGGACAGGGGAACAGCCCCAGCATTTT
clone size: .
CDR3 length: 14
J gene: TRBJ1-5
V gene: TRBV19
D gene: TRBD1

CDR3 protein: CASSLQGSTYGYTF
CDR3 DNA: TGTGCCAGCAGCTTGCAGGGCTCTACCTATGGCTACACCTTC
clone size: .
CDR3 length: 14
J gene: TRBJ1-2
V gene: TRBV5-4
D gene: .

CDR3 protein: CAWSVPREGYTF
CDR3 DNA: TGTGCCTGGAGTGTACCAAGGGAGGGCTACACCTTC
clone size: .
CDR3 length: 12
J gene: TRBJ1-2
V gene: TRBV30
D gene: .

CDR3 protein: CASSLAGNTEAFF
CDR3 DNA: TGTGCCAGCAGTTTGGCGGGGAACACTGAAGCTTTCTTT
clone size: .
CDR3 length: 13
J gene: TRBJ1-1
V gene: TRBV12-3/TRBV12-4
D gene: .

CDR3 protein: CSVGPGGISEKLFF
CDR3 DNA: TGCAGCGTTGGACCGGGGGGAATAAGTGAAAAACTGTTTTTT
clone size: .
CDR3 length: 14
J gene: TRBJ1-4
V gene: TRBV29-1
D gene: .

CDR3 protein: CASSLETSVYNEQFF
CDR3 DNA: TGTGCCAGCAGCTTAGAAACTAGCGTATACAATGAGCAGTTCTTC
clone size: .
CDR3 length: 15
J gene: TRBJ2-1
V gene: TRBV7-9
D gene: TRBD2

CDR3 protein: CASSFDLRLAGVVGELFF
CDR3 DNA: TGTGCCAGCAGTTTCGACTTACGGCTAGCGGGAGTTGTCGGGGAGCTGTTTTTT
clone size: .
CDR3 length: 18
J gene: TRBJ2-2
V gene: TRBV27
D gene: TRBD2